This T cell receptor (beta chain) was retrieved from a study of blood T cell repertoires in COVID-19. TCRdb's copy holds only in-frame clones and misses some; the assay was immunoSEQ multiplex PCR. The table has roughly 340,000 clones, roughly 89% seen once. The V gene end was trimmed by 3 bases and the J gene end by 7 bases; junction bases not matched to a gene: 8. The CDR3 has 14 residues. Germline CDR1 and CDR2: DFQATT and SNEGSKA (reference sequence). The receptor was derived from a woman younger than 35 who had recovered from COVID-19. The chain joins TRBV20-1 to TRBJ2-1; 8 bases agree with TRBD2. The source material was peripheral blood. CDR3 sequence (DNA): TGCAGTGCTAGTCCCGGGACTAGAGGGAATGAGCAGTTCTTC. It is translated as CSASPGTRGNEQFF.